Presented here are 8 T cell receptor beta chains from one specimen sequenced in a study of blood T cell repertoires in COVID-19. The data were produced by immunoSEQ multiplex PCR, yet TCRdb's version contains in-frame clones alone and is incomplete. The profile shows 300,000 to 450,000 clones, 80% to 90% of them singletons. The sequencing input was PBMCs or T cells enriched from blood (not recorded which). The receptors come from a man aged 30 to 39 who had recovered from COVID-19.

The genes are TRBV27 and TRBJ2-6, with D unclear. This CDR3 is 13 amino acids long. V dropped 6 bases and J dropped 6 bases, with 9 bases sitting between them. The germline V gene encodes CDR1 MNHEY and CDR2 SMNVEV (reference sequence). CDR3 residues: CASRLFSANVLTF. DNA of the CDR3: TGTGCCAGCAGACTTTTTTCGGCCAACGTCCTGACTTTC.

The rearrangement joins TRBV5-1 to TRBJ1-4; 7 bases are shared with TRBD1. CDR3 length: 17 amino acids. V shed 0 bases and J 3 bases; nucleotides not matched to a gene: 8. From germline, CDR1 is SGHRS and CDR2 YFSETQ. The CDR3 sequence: CASSLGGDREANEKLFF. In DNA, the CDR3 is TGCGCCAGCAGCTTGGGGGGAGACAGGGAGGCTAATGAAAAACTGTTTTTT.

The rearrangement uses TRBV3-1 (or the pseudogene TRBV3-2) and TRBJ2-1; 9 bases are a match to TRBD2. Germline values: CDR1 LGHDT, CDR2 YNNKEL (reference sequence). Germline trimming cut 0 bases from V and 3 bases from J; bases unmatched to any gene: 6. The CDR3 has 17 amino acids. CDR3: CASSQDERGVLYNEQFF. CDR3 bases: TGTGCCAGCAGCCAAGATGAGCGGGGGGTCCTCTACAATGAGCAGTTCTTC.

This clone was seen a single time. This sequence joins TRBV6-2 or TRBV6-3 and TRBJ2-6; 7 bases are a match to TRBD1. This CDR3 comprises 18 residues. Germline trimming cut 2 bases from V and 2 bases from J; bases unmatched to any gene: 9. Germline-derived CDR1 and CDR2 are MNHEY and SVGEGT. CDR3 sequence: CASSYPRTGSPGANVLTF. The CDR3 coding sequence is TGTGCCAGCAGTTACCCCAGGACAGGTTCACCTGGGGCCAACGTCCTGACTTTC.

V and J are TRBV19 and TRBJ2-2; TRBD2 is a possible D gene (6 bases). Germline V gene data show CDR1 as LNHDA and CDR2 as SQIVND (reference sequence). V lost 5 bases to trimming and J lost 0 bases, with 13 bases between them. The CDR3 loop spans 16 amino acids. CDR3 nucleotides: TGTGCCAGTAGTGCCCTTTGGGGGGCGAACACCGGGGAGCTGTTTTTT. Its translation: CASSALWGANTGELFF.

DNA of the CDR3: TGCGCCAGCAGCCCCTGGACAGGGGACAATCAGCCCCAGCATTTT. Amino acids: CASSPWTGDNQPQHF. This chain connects TRBV5-1 to TRBJ1-5; 9 bases align to TRBD1. Germline assignment: CDR1 SGHRS and CDR2 YFSETQ. The junction had 5 bases not matched to a gene; V was cut back by 4 bases and J by 3 bases. This CDR3 region has 15 residues.

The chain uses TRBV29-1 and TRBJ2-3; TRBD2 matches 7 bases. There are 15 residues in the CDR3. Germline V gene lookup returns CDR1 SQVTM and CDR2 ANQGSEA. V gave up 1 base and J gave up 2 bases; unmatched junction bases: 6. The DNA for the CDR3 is TGCAGCGTTGAAGGGGAGCGGGGATACACAGATACGCAGTATTTT. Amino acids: CSVEGERGYTDTQYF.

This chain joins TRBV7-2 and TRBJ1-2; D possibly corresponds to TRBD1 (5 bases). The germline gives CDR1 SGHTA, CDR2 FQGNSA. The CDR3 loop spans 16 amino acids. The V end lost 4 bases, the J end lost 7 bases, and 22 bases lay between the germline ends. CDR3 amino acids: CASSSPDGGVFSGYTF. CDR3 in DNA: TGTGCCAGCAGCTCACCCGATGGAGGGGTATTCAGTGGCTACACCTTC.